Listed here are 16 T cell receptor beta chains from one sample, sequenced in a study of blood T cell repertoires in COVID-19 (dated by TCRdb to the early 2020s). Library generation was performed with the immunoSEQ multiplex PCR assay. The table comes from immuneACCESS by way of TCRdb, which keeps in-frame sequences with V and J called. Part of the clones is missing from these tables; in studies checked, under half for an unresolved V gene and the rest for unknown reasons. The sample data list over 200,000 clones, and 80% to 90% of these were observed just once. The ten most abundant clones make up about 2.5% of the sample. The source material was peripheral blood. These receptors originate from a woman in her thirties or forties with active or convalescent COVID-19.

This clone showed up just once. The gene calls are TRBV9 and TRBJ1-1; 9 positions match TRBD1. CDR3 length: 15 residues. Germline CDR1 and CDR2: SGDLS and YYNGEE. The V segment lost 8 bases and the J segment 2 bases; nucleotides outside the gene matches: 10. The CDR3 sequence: CARLDRDRDNTEAFF. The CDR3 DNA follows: TGTGCCAGATTAGACCGGGACAGGGACAACACTGAAGCTTTCTTT.

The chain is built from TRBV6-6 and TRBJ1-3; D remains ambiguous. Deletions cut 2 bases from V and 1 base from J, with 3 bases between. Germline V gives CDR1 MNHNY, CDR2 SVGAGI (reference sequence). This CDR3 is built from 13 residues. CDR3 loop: CASSYPSGNTIYF. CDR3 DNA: TGTGCCAGCAGTTACCCTTCTGGAAACACCATATATTTT.

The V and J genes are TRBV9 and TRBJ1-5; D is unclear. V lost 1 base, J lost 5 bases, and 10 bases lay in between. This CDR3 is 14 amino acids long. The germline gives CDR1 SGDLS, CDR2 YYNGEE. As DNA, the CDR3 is TGTGCCAGCAGCGTAATGCCCGGGGATCAGCCCCAGCATTTT. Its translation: CASSVMPGDQPQHF.

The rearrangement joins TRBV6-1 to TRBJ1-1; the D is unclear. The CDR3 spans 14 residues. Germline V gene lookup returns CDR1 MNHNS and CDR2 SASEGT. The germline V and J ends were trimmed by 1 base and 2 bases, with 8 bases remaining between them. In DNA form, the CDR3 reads TGTGCCAGCAGTGAAGGGACTTACAACACTGAAGCTTTCTTT. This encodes CASSEGTYNTEAFF.

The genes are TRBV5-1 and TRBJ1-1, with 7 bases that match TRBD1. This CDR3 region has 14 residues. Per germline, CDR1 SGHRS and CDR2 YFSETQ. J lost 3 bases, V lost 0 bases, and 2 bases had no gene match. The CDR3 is CASSLVGGDTEAFF. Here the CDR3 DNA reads TGCGCCAGCAGCTTGGTAGGGGGCGACACTGAAGCTTTCTTT.

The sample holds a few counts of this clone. The CDR3 region has the DNA TGTGCCAGCTCACCAAGCATACAGGGGGCAACTGAAGCTTTCTTT. As protein: CASSPSIQGATEAFF. V is TRBV18 and J is TRBJ1-1, with 9 positions matching TRBD1. The V gene end was trimmed by 2 bases and the J gene end by 5 bases; junction bases not matched to a gene: 6. The V gene's germline CDR1 is KGHSH and CDR2 LQKENI. The CDR3 loop spans 15 amino acids.

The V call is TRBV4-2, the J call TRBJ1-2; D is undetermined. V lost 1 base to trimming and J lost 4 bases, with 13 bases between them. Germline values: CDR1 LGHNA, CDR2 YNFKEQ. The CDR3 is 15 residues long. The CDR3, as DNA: TGTGCCAGCAGCCAAGTAACGGGAGCTAGCTATGGCTACACCTTC. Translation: CASSQVTGASYGYTF.

The CDR3 is CASRGVVSSTDTQYF. The CDR3, as DNA: TGTGCCAGCAGAGGGGTAGTGTCCAGCACAGATACGCAGTATTTT. The chain combines TRBV2 with TRBJ2-3; maybe TRBD1 (5 bases). Germline values: CDR1 SNHLY, CDR2 FYNNEI. This CDR3 has 15 amino acids. V lost 6 bases and J lost 0, with 13 bases in between. Using reference TRBV2 and TRBJ2-3 for the parts outside the CDR3, the full variable domain is EPEVTQTPSHQVTQMGQEVILRCVPISNHLYFYWYRQILGQKVEFLVSFYNNEISEKSEIFDDQFSVERPDGSNFTLKIRSTKLEDSAMYFCASRGVVSSTDTQYFGPGTRLTVL.

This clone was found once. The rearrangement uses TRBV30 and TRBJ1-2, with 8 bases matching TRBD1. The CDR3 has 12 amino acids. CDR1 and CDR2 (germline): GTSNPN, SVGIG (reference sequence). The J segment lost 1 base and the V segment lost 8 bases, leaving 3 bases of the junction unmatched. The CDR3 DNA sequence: TGTGCCGATGACAGGGGTAACTATGGCTACACCTTC. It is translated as CADDRGNYGYTF.

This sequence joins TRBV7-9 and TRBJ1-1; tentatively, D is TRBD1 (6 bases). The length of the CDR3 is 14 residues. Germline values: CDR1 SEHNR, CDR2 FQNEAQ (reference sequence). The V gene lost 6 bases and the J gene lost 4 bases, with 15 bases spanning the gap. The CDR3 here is CASRKGGLGTEAFF. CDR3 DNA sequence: TGTGCCAGCAGAAAGGGGGGGCTTGGCACTGAAGCTTTCTTT.

CDR3 residues: CASSLSFGGQPQHF. CDR3 in DNA: TGTGCCAGCAGTTTGTCTTTCGGGGGTCAGCCCCAGCATTTT. This rearrangement joins TRBV27 to TRBJ1-5, with D tentatively TRBD1 (5 bases). Germline loops: CDR1 MNHEY, CDR2 SMNVEV (reference sequence). The CDR3 extends over 14 amino acids. The V end lost 3 bases, the J end lost 6 bases, and 12 bases lay between the germline ends.

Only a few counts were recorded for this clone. The CDR3 region has the DNA TGTGCCAGCAGTTTAAGGGGATCTGAAGCTTTCTTT. This sequence encodes CASSLRGSEAFF. This chain links TRBV6-2 or TRBV6-3 with TRBJ1-1, with D possibly matching TRBD1 (5 bases). The germline CDR1 and CDR2 sequences are MNHEY and SVGEGT. Trimming stripped 4 bases from V and 6 bases from J, with 9 bases between. This CDR3 contains 12 residues.

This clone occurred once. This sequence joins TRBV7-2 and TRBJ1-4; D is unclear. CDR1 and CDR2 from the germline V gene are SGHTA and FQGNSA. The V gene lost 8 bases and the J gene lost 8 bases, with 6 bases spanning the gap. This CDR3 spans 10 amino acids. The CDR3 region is CASGREKLFF. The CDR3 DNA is TGTGCCAGCGGTCGGGAAAAACTGTTTTTT.

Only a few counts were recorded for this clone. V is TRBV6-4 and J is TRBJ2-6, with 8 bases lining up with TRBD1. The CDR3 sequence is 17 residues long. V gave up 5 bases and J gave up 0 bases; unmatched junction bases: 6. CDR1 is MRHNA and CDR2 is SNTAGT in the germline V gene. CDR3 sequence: CASSPPGQDSGANVLTF. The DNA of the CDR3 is TGTGCCAGCAGTCCCCCGGGACAGGACTCTGGGGCCAACGTCCTGACTTTC.

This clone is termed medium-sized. The CDR3 DNA sequence: TGCAGCGTTGATTTAGGGCCGGGGAGCACTGAAGCTTTCTTT. Protein product: CSVDLGPGSTEAFF. V usage is TRBV29-1 and J usage is TRBJ1-1; D unresolved. Deletions cut 3 bases from V and 4 bases from J, with 15 bases between. The CDR3 loop spans 14 amino acids. Germline lookup yields CDR1 SQVTM and CDR2 ANQGSEA.

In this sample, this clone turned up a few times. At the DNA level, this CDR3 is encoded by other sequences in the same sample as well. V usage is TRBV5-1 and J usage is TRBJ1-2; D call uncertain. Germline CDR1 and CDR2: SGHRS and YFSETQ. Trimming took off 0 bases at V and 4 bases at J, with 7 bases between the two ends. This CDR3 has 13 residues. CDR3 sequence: CASSLDRSYGYTF. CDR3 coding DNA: TGCGCCAGCAGCTTGGACAGATCCTATGGCTACACCTTC.